This TCR beta chain derives from a study of tumor-infiltrating lymphocytes in primary liver carcinoma. As concerns this clonotype: Its antigen is not identified. Being one base from a much bigger clone, this may be a read error.

cDNA specific to TCR beta was made from around 450 ng of total RNA, with a constant-region primer employed for priming. Generation of the TCR beta libraries relied on three nested multiplex PCR rounds using slightly modified ARM-PCR. TRBV1-TRBV30 forward primers paired with a C-beta reverse primer drove the first two PCR rounds, 10 cycles each. TCRdb called the multiplex PCR reads again in MiXCR, with one record for every CDR3 protein. Here the sample spans around 330,000 distinct CDR3 sequences, roughly 60% being singletons. Study results and limitations: No comparison of CD4+ and CD8+ repertoires was made, since the samples were bulk unsorted. Tumor tissue displayed a significantly greater top-250-clone fraction than blood (p = 0.039).

The study extracted blood RNA from unsorted whole blood and also extracted germline DNA. The CDR3 is made up of 16 amino acids. Germline V gene sequence: CDR1 LGHNA, CDR2 YSLEER. J is TRBJ2-2 and V is TRBV4-3, with D possibly TRBD2 on 7 matching bases. This TCR derives from a man in his forties with primary liver carcinoma and hepatitis B virus infection. What was sequenced was peripheral blood. CDR3 protein: CASSQSLSGGNGGLFF. CDR3 coding DNA: TGCGCCAGCAGCCAATCGTTATCGGGGGGCAACGGGGGGCTGTTTTTT.